The rows below give T cell receptor beta chains drawn from one sample of a study of tumor-infiltrating lymphocytes in primary liver carcinoma. TCRdb re-derived calls from the multiplex PCR reads in MiXCR, one entry per CDR3 protein. The profile shows some 55,000 distinct CDR3 sequences, about three quarters of them singletons. Sequenced input: liver tumor tissue from sampling region 2. The receptors derive from a man aged 40-49 years with primary liver carcinoma and hepatitis B virus infection. Both conserved end residues are part of each CDR3. The D gene is left open where the match is weak. Clone size is shown for a subset of rows, as once, few, many or a class of expanded clone.

cdr3_nt cdr3_aa v_call clone_size d_call j_call
TGTGCCAGCAGTTTCTTGAGCGGGAGGACTACCGGGGAGTTATTTTTT CASSFLSGRTTGELFF TRBV6-5 - TRBD2 TRBJ2-2
TGCGTCAGCAGAGGGCCGGGACTAGCGTTGTATGAGCAGTTCTTC CVSRGPGLALYEQFF TRBV6-6 - TRBD2 TRBJ2-1
TGTGCCAACAGCATCCGGGTCCCAGATACGCAGTATTTT CANSIRVPDTQYF TRBV28 few - TRBJ2-3
TGTGCCAGCAGTTTAAGACAGGCGGGCTACGAGCAGTACTTC CASSLRQAGYEQYF TRBV28 many - TRBJ2-7
TGTGCCAGCCGGGGGGATTTCTACGGACAGTACTTC CASRGDFYGQYF TRBV12-3/TRBV12-4 - TRBD2 TRBJ2-7
TGTGCCAGCAGTTTAGGACGGTCGAACACTGAAGCTTTCTTT CASSLGRSNTEAFF TRBV12-3/TRBV12-4 many - TRBJ1-1
TGTGCCAGCAGGGCAGGGGGAGATCGGCCCCAACATTTT CASRAGGDRPQHF TRBV6-1 - TRBD1 TRBJ1-5
TGCAGCGTTGAGGTCCCCGGAGAGGCAGAGCAGTACTTC CSVEVPGEAEQYF TRBV29-1 many - TRBJ2-7
TGTGTCAGCAGTTCCTGGGAGGCTAGCTCCTACAATGAGCAGTTCTTC CVSSSWEASSYNEQFF TRBV12-3/TRBV12-4 - - TRBJ2-1
TGTACCAGAAGCTTAGACTTCGGGACACCCAACTCCTACGAGCAGTACTTC CTRSLDFGTPNSYEQYF TRBV11-2 - - TRBJ2-7
TGTGCCAGCAGCTTAATTCGGACGTACCTAGGGACCAGGGAGCTGTTTTTT CASSLIRTYLGTRELFF TRBV11-2 - - TRBJ2-2
TGTGCCAGTAGTAGGGCACAGGGGATAGGCGGGGAGCTGTTTTTT CASSRAQGIGGELFF TRBV19 - TRBD1 TRBJ2-2
TGTGCTAGCACCCTACGGGAATACTACAAGCAGTACTTC CASTLREYYKQYF TRBV12-3/TRBV12-4 once - TRBJ2-7
TGCAGCGGTCTGGGACTAGCGGACGATGAGCAATTCTTC CSGLGLADDEQFF TRBV29-1 - TRBD2 TRBJ2-1
TGTGCCAGCAGGTCCGCTGCAGGCGATAATGAACAGTTCTTC CASRSAAGDNEQFF TRBV11-2 - - TRBJ2-1
TGTGCCAGCAGCTTGGTCGGCAGCGCATGGAAGACCGGGGAGCTGTTTTTT CASSLVGSAWKTGELFF TRBV5-6 once - TRBJ2-2
TGTGCCACACGAGAAGCGGTACAGCCCTACAATGAGCAGTTCTTC CATREAVQPYNEQFF TRBV6-1 - - TRBJ2-1
TGTGCCAGCAGTTATATAAGGACAGGCAGTCCCTATGTCTACACCTTC CASSYIRTGSPYVYTF TRBV6-5 - TRBD1 TRBJ1-2
TGTGCCAGCAGTGAAGAACGTAACGTCCAAGAGACCCAGTACTTC CASSEERNVQETQYF TRBV6-1 many - TRBJ2-5
TGTACCAGCAGCCTGCCCCGGGACAGGCTCAGCAATGAGCAGTTCTTC CTSSLPRDRLSNEQFF TRBV5-5 - TRBD1 TRBJ2-1
TGTGCCAGCACCGAGGGGGCCCAGCCCCAGCATTTT CASTEGAQPQHF TRBV12-3/TRBV12-4 many TRBD1 TRBJ1-5
TGCACCAGCAGTGGATGGGGGAATGAGAAGTTCTTC CTSSGWGNEKFF TRBV10-1 - - TRBJ2-1
TGTGCCAGCAGTCTGGAGCGGGTCCTACCAGGGAAGCAGTTCTTC CASSLERVLPGKQFF TRBV2 - - TRBJ2-1
TGCAGGGCTATAACAGGGGGCAGCCCCTATGAGCAGTACTTC CRAITGGSPYEQYF TRBV29-1 once TRBD1 TRBJ2-7
TGTGCCAGCAGCCAGACAGGGGGACAGACCCAGTACTTC CASSQTGGQTQYF TRBV12-3/TRBV12-4 many TRBD1 TRBJ2-5
TGTGCCAGCAGCTTAATACATGTCCTTTATAATTCACTCCTCCACTTT CASSLIHVLYNSLLHF TRBV11-2 - - TRBJ1-6
TGTGCCAGTAGCTTAGGCCGACAAGCGGGAGTCGGGAAGCTGTTTTTT CASSLGRQAGVGKLFF TRBV11-3 - TRBD2 TRBJ2-2
TGTGCCAGCACAGACGGACTAGTCGACGAGCAGTACTTC CASTDGLVDEQYF TRBV6-6 - TRBD2 TRBJ2-7
TGTGTCAGCAGTAACCGAGACAGGGGGAATCAGCCCCAGCATTTT CVSSNRDRGNQPQHF TRBV6-6 - TRBD1 TRBJ1-5
TGCACCAGTAGCGAGGGACCCTCGGGGATTCAGTACTTC CTSSEGPSGIQYF TRBV4-1 - - TRBJ2-4
TGTGCCAGCAGTTTTAGGGGAGAGGGCATCACTGAAGCTTTCTTT CASSFRGEGITEAFF TRBV12-3/TRBV12-4 many - TRBJ1-1
TGCGCCAGCAGCTCCCCCCAGGGATCCCGGGAGCTGTTTTTT CASSSPQGSRELFF TRBV4-1 - - TRBJ2-2
TGTGCCAGCAGCCGATGGGGGACGAGGGCTAAGAACAATCCTGAAGCTTTCTTT CASSRWGTRAKNNPEAFF TRBV5-4 - - TRBJ1-1